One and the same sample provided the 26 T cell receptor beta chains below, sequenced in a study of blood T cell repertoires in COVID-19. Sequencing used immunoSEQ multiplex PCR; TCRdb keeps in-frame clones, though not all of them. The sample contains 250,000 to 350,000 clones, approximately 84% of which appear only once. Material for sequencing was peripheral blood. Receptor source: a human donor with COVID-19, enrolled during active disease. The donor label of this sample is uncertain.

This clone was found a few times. The CDR3 nucleotides read TGCGCCAGCAGCCGGGGAGGTCGTGGCGGAGAACAAGAGACCCAGTACTTC. It translates to CASSRGGRGGEQETQYF. The chain couples TRBV5-1 to TRBJ2-5; a possible D gene is TRBD2 (6 bases). V lost 4 bases to trimming and J lost 2 bases, with 21 bases between them. The CDR3 sequence is 17 residues long. Looked up from germline, CDR1 is SGHRS and CDR2 is YFSETQ.

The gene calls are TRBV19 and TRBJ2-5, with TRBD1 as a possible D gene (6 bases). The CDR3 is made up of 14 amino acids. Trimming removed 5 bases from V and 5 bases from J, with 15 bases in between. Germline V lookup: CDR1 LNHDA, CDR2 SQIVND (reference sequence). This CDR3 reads CASSLQGSGETQYF. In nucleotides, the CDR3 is TGTGCCAGTAGTCTACAGGGTTCCGGGGAGACCCAGTACTTC.

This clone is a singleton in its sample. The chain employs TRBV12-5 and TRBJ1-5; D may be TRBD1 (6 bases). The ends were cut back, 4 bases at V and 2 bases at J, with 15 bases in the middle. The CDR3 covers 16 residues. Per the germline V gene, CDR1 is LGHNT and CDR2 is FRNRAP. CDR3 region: CASGSKQGIGNQPQHF. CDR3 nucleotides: TGTGCTAGTGGTTCCAAACAGGGTATTGGCAATCAGCCCCAGCATTTT.

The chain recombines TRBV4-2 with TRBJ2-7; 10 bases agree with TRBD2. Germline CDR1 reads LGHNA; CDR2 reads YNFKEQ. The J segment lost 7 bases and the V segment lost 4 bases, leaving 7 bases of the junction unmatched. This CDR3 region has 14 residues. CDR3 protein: CASSPGETSGEQYF. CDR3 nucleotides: TGTGCCAGCAGCCCAGGCGAGACTAGCGGGGAGCAGTACTTC.

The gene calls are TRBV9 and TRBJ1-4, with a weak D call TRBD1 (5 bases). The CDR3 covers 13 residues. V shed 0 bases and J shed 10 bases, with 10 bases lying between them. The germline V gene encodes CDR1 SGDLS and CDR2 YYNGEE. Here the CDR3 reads CASSVDGTGKLFF. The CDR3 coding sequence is TGTGCCAGCAGCGTAGATGGGACTGGAAAACTGTTTTTT.

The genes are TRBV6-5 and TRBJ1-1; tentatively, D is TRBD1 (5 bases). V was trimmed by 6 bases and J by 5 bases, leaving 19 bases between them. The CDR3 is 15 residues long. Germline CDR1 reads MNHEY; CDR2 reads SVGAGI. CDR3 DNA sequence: TGTGCCAGCAGCTCGGTCCAGGGAATAAGTACTGAAGCTTTCTTT. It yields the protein CASSSVQGISTEAFF.

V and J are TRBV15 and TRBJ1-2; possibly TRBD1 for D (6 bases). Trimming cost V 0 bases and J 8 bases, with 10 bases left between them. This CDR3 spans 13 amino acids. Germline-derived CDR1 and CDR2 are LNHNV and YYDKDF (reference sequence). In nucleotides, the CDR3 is TGTGCCACCAGCAGAGAGGTGGGGGCGGGCTACACCTTC. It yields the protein CATSREVGAGYTF.

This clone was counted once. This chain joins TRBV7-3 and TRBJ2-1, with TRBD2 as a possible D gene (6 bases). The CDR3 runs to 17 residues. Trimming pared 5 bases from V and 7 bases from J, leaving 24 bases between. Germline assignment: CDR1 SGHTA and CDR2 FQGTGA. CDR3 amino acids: CASSTGVGGKMVNEQFF. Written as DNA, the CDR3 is TGTGCCAGCAGCACCGGGGTTGGCGGGAAAATGGTTAATGAGCAGTTCTTC. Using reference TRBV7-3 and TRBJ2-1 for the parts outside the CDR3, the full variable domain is GAGVSQTPSNKVTEKGKYVELRCDPISGHTALYWYRQSLGQGPEFLIYFQGTGAADDSGLPNDRFFAVRPEGSVSTLKIQRTERGDSAVYLCASSTGVGGKMVNEQFFGPGTRLTVL.

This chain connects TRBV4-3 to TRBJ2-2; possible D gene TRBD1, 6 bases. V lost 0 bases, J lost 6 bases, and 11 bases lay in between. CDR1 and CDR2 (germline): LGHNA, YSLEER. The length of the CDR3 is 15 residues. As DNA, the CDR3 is TGCGCCAGCAGCCAAGATCTGTGGGGGCCCGGGGAGCTGTTTTTT. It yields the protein CASSQDLWGPGELFF.

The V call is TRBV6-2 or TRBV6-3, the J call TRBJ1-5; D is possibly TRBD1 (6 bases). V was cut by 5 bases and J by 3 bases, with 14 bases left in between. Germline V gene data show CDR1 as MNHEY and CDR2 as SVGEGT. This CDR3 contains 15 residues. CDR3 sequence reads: CASSERQAANQPQHF. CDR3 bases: TGTGCCAGCAGTGAGCGACAGGCCGCCAATCAGCCCCAGCATTTT.

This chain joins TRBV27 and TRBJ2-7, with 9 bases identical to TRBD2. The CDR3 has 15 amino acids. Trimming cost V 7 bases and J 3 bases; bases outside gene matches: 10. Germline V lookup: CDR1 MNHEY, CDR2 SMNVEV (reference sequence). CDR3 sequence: CASNSIAGVGYEQYF. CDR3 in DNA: TGTGCCAGCAATTCAATAGCGGGAGTTGGCTACGAGCAGTACTTC.

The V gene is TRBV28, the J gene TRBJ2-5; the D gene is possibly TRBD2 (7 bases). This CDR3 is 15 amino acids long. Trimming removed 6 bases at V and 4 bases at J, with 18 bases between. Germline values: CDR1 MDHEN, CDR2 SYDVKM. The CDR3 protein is CASSLRGGGGETQYF. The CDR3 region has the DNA TGTGCCAGCAGCCTGAGGGGAGGGGGGGGAGAGACCCAGTACTTC.

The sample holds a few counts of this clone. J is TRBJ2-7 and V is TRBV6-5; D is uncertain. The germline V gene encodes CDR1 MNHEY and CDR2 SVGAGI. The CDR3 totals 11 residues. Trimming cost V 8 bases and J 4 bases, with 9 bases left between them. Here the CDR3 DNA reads TGTGCCAGCTCCCTAGAGTACGAGCAGTACTTC. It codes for CASSLEYEQYF.

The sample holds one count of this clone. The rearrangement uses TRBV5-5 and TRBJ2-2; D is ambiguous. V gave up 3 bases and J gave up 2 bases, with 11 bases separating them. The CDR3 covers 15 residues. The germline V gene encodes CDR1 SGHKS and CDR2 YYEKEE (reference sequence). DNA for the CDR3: TGTGCCAGCAGCTCCGTGGTAGCTAACACCGGGGAGCTGTTTTTT. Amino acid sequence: CASSSVVANTGELFF.

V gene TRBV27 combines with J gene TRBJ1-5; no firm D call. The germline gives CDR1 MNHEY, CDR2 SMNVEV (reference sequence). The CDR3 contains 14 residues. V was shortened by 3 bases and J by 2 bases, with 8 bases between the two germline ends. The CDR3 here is CASSFRQGNQPQHF. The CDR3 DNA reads TGTGCCAGCAGTTTTCGGCAGGGCAATCAGCCCCAGCATTTT.

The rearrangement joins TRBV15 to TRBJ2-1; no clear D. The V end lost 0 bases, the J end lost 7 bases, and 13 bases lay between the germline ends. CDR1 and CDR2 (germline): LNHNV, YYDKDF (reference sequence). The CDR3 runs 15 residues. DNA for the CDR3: TGTGCCACCAGCAGAGATCCGGGTACTGGGAATGAGCAGTTCTTC. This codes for CATSRDPGTGNEQFF.

CDR3: CASTPGQGAANEKLFF. The CDR3, as DNA: TGTGCCAGCACTCCGGGACAGGGGGCGGCTAATGAAAAACTGTTTTTT. The V and J genes are TRBV9 and TRBJ1-4, with 12 bases matching TRBD1. This CDR3 spans 16 amino acids. The ends lost 6 bases at V and 3 bases at J; junction bases unmatched: 6. CDR1 SGDLS and CDR2 YYNGEE come from the germline V gene.

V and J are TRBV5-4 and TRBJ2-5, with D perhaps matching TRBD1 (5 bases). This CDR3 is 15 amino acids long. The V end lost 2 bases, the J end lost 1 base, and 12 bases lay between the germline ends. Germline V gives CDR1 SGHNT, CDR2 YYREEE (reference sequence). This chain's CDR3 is CASSFFGHSQETQYF. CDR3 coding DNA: TGTGCCAGCAGCTTTTTCGGACACAGCCAAGAGACCCAGTACTTC.

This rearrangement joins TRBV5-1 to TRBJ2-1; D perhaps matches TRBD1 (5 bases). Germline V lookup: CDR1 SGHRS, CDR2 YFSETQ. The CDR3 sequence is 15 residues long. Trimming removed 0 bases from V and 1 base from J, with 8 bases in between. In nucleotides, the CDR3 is TGCGCCAGCAGCTTGGAGGGGCTTTCCTACAATGAGCAGTTCTTC. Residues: CASSLEGLSYNEQFF.

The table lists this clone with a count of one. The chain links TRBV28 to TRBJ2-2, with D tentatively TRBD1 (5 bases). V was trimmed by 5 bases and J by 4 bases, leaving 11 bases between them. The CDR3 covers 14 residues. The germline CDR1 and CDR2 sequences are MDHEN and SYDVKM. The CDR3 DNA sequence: TGTGCCAGCAGTACCCGACAGCGCACCGGGGAGCTGTTTTTT. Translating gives CASSTRQRTGELFF.

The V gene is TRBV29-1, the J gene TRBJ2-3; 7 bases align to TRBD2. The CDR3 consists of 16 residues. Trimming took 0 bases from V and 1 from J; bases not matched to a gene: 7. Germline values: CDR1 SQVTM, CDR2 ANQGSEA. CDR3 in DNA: TGCAGCGTTGAAGATCAGTGGAGCGGGGGCACAGATACGCAGTATTTT. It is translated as CSVEDQWSGGTDTQYF.

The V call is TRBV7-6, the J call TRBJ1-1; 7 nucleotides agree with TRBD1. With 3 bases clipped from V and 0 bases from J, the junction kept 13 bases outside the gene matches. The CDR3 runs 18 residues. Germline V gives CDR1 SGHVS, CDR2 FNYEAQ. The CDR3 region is CASSLEQGLGTMNTEAFF. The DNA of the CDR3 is TGTGCCAGCAGCTTGGAACAGGGGTTAGGTACCATGAACACTGAAGCTTTCTTT.

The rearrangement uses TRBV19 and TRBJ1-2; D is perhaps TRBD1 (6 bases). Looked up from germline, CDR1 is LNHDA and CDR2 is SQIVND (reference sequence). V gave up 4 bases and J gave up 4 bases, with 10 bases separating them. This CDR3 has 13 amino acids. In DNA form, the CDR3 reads TGTGCCAGTAGTACCCAACAGGGCTATGGCTACACCTTC. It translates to CASSTQQGYGYTF.

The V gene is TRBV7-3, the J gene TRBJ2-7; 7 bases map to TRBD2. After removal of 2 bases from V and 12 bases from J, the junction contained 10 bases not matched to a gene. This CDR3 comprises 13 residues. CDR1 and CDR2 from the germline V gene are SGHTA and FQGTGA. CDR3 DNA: TGTGCCAGCAGCTTAGGAGCTAGCGGAGAGGTGTACTTC. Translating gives CASSLGASGEVYF.

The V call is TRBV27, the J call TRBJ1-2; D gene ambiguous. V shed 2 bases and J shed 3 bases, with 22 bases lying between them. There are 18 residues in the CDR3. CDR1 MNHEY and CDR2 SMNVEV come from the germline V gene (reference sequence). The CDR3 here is CASSLARGVRREDYGYTF. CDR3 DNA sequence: TGTGCCAGCAGTTTAGCCCGCGGGGTTAGGAGGGAGGACTATGGCTACACCTTC.

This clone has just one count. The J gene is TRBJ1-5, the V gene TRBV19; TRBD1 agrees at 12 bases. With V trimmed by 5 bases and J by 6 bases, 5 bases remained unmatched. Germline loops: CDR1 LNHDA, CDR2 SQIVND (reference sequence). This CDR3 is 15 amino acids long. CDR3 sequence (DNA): TGTGCCAGTAGTCAGGGACAGGGGGCGACTCAGCCCCAGCATTTT. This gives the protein CASSQGQGATQPQHF. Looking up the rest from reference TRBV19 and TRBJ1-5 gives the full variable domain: DGGITQSPKYLFRKEGQNVTLSCEQNLNHDAMYWYRQDPGQGLRLIYYSQIVNDFQKGDIAEGYSVSREKKESFPLTVTSAQKNPTAFYLCASSQGQGATQPQHFGDGTRLSIL.